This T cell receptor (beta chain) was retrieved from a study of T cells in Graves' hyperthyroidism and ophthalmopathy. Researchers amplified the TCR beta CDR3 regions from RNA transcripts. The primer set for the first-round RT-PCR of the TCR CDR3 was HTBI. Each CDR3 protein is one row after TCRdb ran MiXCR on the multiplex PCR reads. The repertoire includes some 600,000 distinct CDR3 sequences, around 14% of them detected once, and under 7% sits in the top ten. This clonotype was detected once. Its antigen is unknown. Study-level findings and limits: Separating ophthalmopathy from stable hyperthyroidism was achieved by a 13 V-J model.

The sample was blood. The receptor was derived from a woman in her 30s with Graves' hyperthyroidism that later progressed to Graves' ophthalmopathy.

The CDR3 nucleotides read TGTGCCAGCAGCTCTTCGGGGCTTTACGGAATAACTGGAAACACCATATATTTT. Translated, it gives CASSSSGLYGITGNTIYF. This rearrangement joins TRBV7-8 to TRBJ1-3; the D gene is possibly TRBD1 (5 bases). Germline CDR1 is SGHVS and CDR2 is FQNEAQ. V was trimmed by 4 bases and J by 2 bases, leaving 21 bases between them. CDR3 size: 18 residues.